The clone carrying this T cell receptor beta chain was detected once. The data originate from a study of blood T cell repertoires in COVID-19. About the study: The samples span acute and convalescent COVID-19 from the United States, Italy and Spain. Sources were T cells, B-cell-depleted T cells, or PBMCs; the material itself was cDNA or gDNA.

As processed by the authors: Researchers report that nucleated cell counts were estimated from reference gene primer amplification. Measured with immunoSEQ multiplex PCR; TCRdb has only the in-frame clones, and not every one. That table furnishes V, J and clone size, whereas the DNA furnished D and trimming. This table holds under 100,000 clones, more than 65% found once. CDR3 length: 14 amino acids. V lost 5 bases and J lost 5; bases outside the gene matches: 8. Germline lookup yields CDR1 SNHLY and CDR2 FYNNEI. J is TRBJ2-7 and V is TRBV2, with TRBD1 matching 8 bases. The source of this sequence is a man older than 75 with active or convalescent COVID-19. The sequenced sample consisted of peripheral blood. In DNA, the CDR3 is TGTGCCAGCAGTTTCGACAGGGGTCTCGACGAGCAGTACTTC. Translated, it gives CASSFDRGLDEQYF. The variable domain in full, completed from reference TRBV2 and TRBJ2-7, reads EPEVTQTPSHQVTQMGQEVILRCVPISNHLYFYWYRQILGQKVEFLVSFYNNEISEKSEIFDDQFSVERPDGSNFTLKIRSTKLEDSAMYFCASSFDRGLDEQYFGPGTRLTVT.